This T cell receptor (beta chain) was found in a study of cytomegalovirus exposure and HLA in healthy donors. Study-wide results and caveats: It was reported that TCR beta sequences correctly inferred the HLA-A and HLA-B alleles for most subjects. An ancestry cluster, one associated with Asian ancestry, reportedly showed fewer N-insertions than the 666-donor mean in a later analysis. It emerged from a later analysis that several of the most significant clusters appeared to be linked to common viral pathogens.

The V end lost 5 bases, the J end lost 7 bases, and 14 bases lay between the germline ends. The CDR3 extends over 14 amino acids. Germline V gives CDR1 SEHNR, CDR2 FQNEAQ (reference sequence). Worth noting for this clone: The antigen is undetermined.

Primers: 60 Vbeta forward and 13 Jbeta reverse. The method was immunoSEQ multiplex PCR; TCRdb's version includes in-frame clones alone and lacks a portion of them. The sample lists about 210,000 clones, roughly 80% occurring once. The sequenced sample consisted of PBMCs. The clonotype originates from a man aged 35 to 55 in good health and CMV-seropositive. The chain recombines TRBV7-9 with TRBJ2-2, with D possibly TRBD1 on 6 matching bases. CDR3 bases: TGTGCCAGCAGCCTCTCGACAGGTCGCGGGGAGCTGTTTTTT. It codes for CASSLSTGRGELFF.